This TCR beta chain derives from a study of naive and memory T cell subsets. Study results and caveats: Clonotypes here are unpaired alpha or beta chain sequences.

Cells stained for CD3, CD4, CD8, CD45RA, CD27 and viability were sorted into four CD45RA/CD27 subsets. Effector memory cells were sorted as CD45RA-CD27-, EMRA cells as CD45RA+CD27-. The beta constant-region primer was an equimolar mix of two oligonucleotides covering TRBC1 and TRBC2. TCRdb used MiXCR to reprocess the UMI-ligation and nested PCR reads, holding one entry per CDR3 protein. Among 32,000 or so distinct CDR3 sequences, less than 15% were seen once, and the ten largest hold roughly a fifth. This clonotype was seen repeatedly, ten times or more. The antigen remains undetermined. The sample was effector memory CD4+ T cells from blood. Subset specified: effector memory, CD45RA- CD27-. The TCR originated in a human donor in good health.

DNA of the CDR3: TGCGCCAGCAGCAACAGGGGGCTGGGTGGCACAGATACGCAGTATTTT. Encoded protein: CASSNRGLGGTDTQYF. V gene TRBV5-1 combines with J gene TRBJ2-3; 9 positions match TRBD1. The germline CDR1 and CDR2 sequences are SGHRS and YFSETQ. Trimming cost V 4 bases and J 1 base; bases outside gene matches: 7. This CDR3 has 16 residues.